The clone carrying this T cell receptor (beta chain) has a single count. Under the authors' procedure: Amplification of reference gene primers was used by the study to estimate nucleated cell counts. TCRdb keeps only in-frame clones here, not all; method: immunoSEQ multiplex PCR. D and trimming were read from the DNA, whereas the V and J calls and clone size are those reported in that table. The sample has approximately 380,000 clones, 80% to 95% seen once; the top ten hold 0.8% to 0.9%. This specimen comes from a study of blood T cell repertoires in COVID-19. The J segment lost 6 bases and the V segment lost 3 bases, leaving 5 bases of the junction unmatched. The germline CDR1 and CDR2 sequences are KGHSH and LQKENI. The CDR3 sequence is 14 residues long. All enrollees were roughly 18 to 95 years old and from fewer than 30 US areas. Participants' own reports of clinical history determined their cohort assignment.

This sequence was found in a woman between 35 and 50 years old who had been exposed to COVID-19. The sample consisted of PBMCs or T cells enriched from blood (not recorded which). The gene calls are TRBV18 and TRBJ1-1; 9 bases are a match to TRBD1. The CDR3 sequence: CASSPRTGVSEAFF. The CDR3 nucleotides are TGTGCCAGCTCACCTAGGACAGGGGTTTCTGAAGCTTTCTTT.